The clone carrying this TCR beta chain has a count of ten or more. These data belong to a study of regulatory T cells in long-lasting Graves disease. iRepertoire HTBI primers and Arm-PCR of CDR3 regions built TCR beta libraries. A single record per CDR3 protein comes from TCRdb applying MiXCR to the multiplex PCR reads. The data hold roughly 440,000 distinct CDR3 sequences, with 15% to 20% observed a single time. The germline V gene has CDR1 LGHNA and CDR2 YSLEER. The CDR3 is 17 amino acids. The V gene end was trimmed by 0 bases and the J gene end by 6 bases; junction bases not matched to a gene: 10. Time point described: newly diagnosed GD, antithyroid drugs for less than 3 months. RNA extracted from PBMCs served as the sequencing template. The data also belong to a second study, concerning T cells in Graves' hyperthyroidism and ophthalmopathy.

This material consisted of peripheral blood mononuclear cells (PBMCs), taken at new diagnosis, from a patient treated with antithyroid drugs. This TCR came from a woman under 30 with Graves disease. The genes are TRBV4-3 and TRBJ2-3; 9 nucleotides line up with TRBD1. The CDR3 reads CASSQDKVGTGSDTQYF. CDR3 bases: TGCGCCAGCAGCCAAGATAAGGTTGGGACAGGGTCTGATACGCAGTATTTT.